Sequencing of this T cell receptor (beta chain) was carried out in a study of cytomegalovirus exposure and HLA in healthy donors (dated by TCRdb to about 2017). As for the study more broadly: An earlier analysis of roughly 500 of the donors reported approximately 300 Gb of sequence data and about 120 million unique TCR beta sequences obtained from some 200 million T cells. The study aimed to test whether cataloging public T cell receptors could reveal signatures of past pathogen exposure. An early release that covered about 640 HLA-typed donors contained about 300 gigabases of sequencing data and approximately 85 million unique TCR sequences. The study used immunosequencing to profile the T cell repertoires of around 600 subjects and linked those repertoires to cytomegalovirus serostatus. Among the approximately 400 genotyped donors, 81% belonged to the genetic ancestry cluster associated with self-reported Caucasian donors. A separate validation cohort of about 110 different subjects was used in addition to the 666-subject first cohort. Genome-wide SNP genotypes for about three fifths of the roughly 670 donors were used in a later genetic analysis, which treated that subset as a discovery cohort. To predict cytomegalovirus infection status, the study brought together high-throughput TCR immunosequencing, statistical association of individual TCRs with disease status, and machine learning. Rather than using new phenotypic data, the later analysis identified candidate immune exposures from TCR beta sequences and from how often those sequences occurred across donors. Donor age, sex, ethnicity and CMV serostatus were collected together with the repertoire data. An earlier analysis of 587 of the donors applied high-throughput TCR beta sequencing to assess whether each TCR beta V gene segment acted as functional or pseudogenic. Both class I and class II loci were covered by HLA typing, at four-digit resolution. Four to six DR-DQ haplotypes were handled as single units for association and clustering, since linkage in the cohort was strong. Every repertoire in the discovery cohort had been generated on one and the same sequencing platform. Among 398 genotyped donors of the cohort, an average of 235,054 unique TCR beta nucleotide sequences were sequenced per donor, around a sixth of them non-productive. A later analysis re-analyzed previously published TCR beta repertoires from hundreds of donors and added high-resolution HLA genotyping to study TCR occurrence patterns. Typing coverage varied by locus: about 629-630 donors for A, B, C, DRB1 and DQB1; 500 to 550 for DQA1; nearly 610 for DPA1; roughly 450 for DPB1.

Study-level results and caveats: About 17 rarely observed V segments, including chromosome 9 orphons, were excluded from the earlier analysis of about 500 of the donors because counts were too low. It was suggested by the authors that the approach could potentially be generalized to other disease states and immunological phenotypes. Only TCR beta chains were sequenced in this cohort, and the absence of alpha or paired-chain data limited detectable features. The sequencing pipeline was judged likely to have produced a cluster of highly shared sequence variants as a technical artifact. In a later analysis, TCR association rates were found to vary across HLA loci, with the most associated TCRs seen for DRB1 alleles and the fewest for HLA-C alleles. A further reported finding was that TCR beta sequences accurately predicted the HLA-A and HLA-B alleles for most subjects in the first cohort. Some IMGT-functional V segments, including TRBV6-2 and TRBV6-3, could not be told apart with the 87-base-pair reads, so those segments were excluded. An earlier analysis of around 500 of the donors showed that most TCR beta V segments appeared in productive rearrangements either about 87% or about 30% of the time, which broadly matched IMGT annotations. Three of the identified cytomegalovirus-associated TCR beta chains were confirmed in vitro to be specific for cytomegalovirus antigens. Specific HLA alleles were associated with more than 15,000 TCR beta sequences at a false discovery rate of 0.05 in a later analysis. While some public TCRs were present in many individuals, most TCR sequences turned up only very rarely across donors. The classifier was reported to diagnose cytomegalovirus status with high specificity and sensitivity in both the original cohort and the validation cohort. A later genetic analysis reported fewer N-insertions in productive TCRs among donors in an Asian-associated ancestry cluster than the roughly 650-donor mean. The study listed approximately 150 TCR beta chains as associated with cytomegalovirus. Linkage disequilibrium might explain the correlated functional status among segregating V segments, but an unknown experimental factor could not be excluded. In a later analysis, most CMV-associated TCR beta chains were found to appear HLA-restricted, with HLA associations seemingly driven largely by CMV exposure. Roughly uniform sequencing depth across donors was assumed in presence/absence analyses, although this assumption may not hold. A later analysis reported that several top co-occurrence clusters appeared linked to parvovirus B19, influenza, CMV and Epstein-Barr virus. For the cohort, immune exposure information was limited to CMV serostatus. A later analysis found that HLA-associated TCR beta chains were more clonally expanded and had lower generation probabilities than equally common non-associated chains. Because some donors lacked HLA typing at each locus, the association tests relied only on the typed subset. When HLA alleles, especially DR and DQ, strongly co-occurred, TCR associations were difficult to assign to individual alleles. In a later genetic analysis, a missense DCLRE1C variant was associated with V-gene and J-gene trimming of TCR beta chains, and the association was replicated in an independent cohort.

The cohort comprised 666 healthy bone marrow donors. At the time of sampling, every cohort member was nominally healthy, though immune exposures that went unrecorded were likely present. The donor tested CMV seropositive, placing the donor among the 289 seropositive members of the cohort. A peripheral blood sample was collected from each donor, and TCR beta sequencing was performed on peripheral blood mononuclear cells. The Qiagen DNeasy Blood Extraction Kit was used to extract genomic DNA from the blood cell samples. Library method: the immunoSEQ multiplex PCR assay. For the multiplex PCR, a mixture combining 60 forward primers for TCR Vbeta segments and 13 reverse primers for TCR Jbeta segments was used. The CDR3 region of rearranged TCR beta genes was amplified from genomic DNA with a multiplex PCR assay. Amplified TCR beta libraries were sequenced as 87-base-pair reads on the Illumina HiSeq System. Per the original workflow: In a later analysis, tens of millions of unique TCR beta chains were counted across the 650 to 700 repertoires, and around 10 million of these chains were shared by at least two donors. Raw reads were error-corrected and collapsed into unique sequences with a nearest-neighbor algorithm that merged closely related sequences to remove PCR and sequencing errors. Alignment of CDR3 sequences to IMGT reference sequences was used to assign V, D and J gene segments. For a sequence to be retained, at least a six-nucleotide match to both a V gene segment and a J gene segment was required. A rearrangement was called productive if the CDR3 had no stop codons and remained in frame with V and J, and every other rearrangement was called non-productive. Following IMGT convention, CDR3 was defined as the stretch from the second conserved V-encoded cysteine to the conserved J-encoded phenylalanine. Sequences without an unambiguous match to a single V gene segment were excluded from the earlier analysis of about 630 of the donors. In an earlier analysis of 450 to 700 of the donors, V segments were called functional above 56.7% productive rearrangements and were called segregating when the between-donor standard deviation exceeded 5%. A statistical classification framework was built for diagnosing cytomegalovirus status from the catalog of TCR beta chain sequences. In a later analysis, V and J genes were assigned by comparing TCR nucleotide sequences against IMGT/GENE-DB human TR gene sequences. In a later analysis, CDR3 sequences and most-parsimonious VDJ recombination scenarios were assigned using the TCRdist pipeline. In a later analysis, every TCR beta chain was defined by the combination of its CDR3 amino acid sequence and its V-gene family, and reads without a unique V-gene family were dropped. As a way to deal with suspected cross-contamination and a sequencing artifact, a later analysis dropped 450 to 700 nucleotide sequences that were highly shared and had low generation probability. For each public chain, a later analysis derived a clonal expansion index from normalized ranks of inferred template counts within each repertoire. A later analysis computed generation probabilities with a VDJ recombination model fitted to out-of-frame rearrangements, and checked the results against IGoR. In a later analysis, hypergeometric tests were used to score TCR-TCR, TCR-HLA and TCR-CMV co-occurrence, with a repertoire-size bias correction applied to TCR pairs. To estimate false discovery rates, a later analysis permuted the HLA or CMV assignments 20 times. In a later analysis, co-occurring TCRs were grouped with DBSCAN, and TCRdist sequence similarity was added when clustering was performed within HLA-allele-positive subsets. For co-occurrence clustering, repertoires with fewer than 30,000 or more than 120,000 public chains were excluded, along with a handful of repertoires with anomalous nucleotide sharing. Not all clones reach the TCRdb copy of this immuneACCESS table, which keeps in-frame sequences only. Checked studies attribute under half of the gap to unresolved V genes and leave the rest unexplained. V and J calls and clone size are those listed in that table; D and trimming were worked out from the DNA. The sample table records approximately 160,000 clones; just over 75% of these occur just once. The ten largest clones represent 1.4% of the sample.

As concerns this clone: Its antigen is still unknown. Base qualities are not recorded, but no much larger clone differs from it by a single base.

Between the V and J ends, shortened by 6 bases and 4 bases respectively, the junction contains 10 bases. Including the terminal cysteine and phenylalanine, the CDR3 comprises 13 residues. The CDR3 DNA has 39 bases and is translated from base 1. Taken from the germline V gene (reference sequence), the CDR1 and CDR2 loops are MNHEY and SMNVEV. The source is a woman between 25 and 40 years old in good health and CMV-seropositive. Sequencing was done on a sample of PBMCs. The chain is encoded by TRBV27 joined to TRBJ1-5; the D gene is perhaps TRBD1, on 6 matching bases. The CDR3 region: CASRGGGNQPQHF. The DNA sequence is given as TGTGCCAGCAGGGGAGGGGGGAATCAGCCCCAGCATTTT.